A selection of T cell receptor beta chains follows, all from one sample in a study of T-cell memory formation after mild COVID-19. TCRdb re-called the 5' RACE reads with MiXCR, one entry per CDR3 protein. Among about 290,000 distinct CDR3 sequences listed, around a sixth were seen once. The material sequenced was PBMCs or a T cell subset sorted from them (not recorded which). Receptors were obtained from a man aged 18-30 years who had mild COVID-19 (a few samples of this study predate the infection). Cell type and time point are not known. Each CDR3 is given with its conserved first and last residue. The order of the fields is J gene, V gene, CDR3 protein.

TRBJ1-5	TRBV4-1	CASSQDRGIQPQHF
TRBJ2-5	TRBV21-1	CASSRVTAGWATQYF
TRBJ1-1	TRBV3-1	CASSHRAEAFF
TRBJ2-7	TRBV5-1	CASSLAPPDYEQYF
TRBJ2-7	TRBV7-9	CASSNGVSYEQYF
TRBJ2-1	TRBV10-3	CAISLNPGPGGDEQFF
TRBJ1-1	TRBV12-3/TRBV12-4	CASSAQGRGVLMNTEAFF
TRBJ2-7	TRBV4-1	CASSQAAALEQYF
TRBJ2-3	TRBV6-2/TRBV6-3	CASSYFRDRGADTQYF
TRBJ1-2	TRBV3-1	CASSQDYMKKPNYGYTF
TRBJ2-5	TRBV24-1	CATSDTLSSSGGQETQYF
TRBJ1-2	TRBV10-2	CASRGDRAWGYTF
TRBJ1-1	TRBV4-3	CASSQDRRTGGGSNTEAFF
TRBJ1-6	TRBV10-3	CAISERLGTGYNSPLHF
TRBJ1-1	TRBV14	CASSQGRVEAFF
TRBJ2-4	TRBV4-1	CASSQDGLKNIQYF
TRBJ2-5	TRBV9	CASSVAPSPGETQYF
TRBJ2-1	TRBV7-9	CASSSPPRFNNEQFF
TRBJ1-2	TRBV10-3	CAISPKLSGAGDGYTF
TRBJ2-2	TRBV4-1	CASSQDGQGSKGGELFF
TRBJ2-1	TRBV11-2	CASSYLAYNEQFF
TRBJ1-6	TRBV6-2/TRBV6-3	CASSRPTGPNSPLHF
TRBJ1-6	TRBV2	CASSEGWGRTNSPLHF
TRBJ1-2	TRBV5-1	CASSLDVAGYTF
TRBJ2-4	TRBV7-2	CASNPGQGQNIQYF
TRBJ2-4	TRBV7-2	CASSLALSGGAFGNIQYF
TRBJ2-2	TRBV6-5	CASTDGGGRNTGELFF
TRBJ1-3	TRBV7-9	CASSLIRGSSGNTIYF
TRBJ1-2	TRBV6-6	CASSYRGNVYGYTF
TRBJ2-6	TRBV15	CATRNRVQGPGANVLTF
TRBJ1-5	TRBV20-1	CSARGHGNQPQHF
TRBJ2-5	TRBV9	CASSVAGETQYF
TRBJ2-1	TRBV7-2	CASSLGVGSSYNEQFF
TRBJ2-3	TRBV5-5	CASSPGTGITDTQYF
TRBJ2-2	TRBV14	CASSQDVGATGELFF
TRBJ2-3	TRBV5-1	CASMQEDTQYF
TRBJ2-5	TRBV7-7	CASSLVEERTQYF